These T cell receptor beta chains were read from a single sample in a study of T cell responses to AZD1222 COVID-19 vaccine. Some clones are missing from TCRdb's copy, which holds only in-frame ones; the method was immunoSEQ multiplex PCR. The repertoire holds 150,000 to 200,000 clones, with 91% as singletons. Here the sequenced sample was peripheral blood, taken 28 days after the second AZD1222 dose. These receptors originate from an adult who received the AZD1222 COVID-19 vaccine. Each CDR3 is given with its conserved first and last residue. D genes are given only for firm matches. Not all rows give a size; the values are once, few, many and, for expanded clones, a class.

>few|TRBJ1-6|TRBV5-4|.
CASSLGGNNSPLHF
TGTGCCAGCAGCTTGGGAGGGAATAATTCACCCCTCCACTTT
>few|TRBJ2-3|TRBV7-2|.
CASSLRPTTDTQYF
TGTGCCAGCAGCCTGCGACCGACGACAGATACGCAGTATTTT
>.|TRBJ2-3|TRBV10-3|TRBD2
CAISDGFRLAGATTDTQYF
TGTGCCATCAGTGATGGATTCCGGCTAGCGGGGGCCACCACAGATACGCAGTATTTT
>.|TRBJ2-2|TRBV7-9|.
CASRLPASNTGELFF
TGTGCCAGCCGCCTACCGGCGTCGAACACCGGGGAGCTGTTTTTT
>.|TRBJ1-2|TRBV19|TRBD1
CASSPGGAVYGYTF
TGTGCCAGTAGTCCAGGGGGCGCGGTGTATGGCTACACCTTC
>.|TRBJ1-1|TRBV18|.
CASSPGMEGGTEAFF
TGTGCCAGCTCACCAGGGATGGAGGGAGGGACTGAAGCTTTCTTT
>.|TRBJ2-5|TRBV7-8|.
CASSLAPETQYF
TGTGCCAGCAGCTTAGCTCCCGAGACCCAGTACTTC
>.|TRBJ1-4|TRBV12-3/TRBV12-4|.
CASSISEKLFF
TGTGCCAGCAGTATCAGTGAAAAACTGTTTTTT
>.|TRBJ1-2|TRBV11-1|.
CASSFTGSFASTF
TGTGCCAGCAGCTTTACGGGCAGTTTTGCGTCCACCTTC
>.|TRBJ1-3|TRBV3-1/TRBV3-2|.
CASSRSIRGATGNTIYF
TGTGCCAGCAGCCGCAGCATACGGGGGGCGACGGGAAACACCATATATTTT
>.|TRBJ1-2|TRBV3-1/TRBV3-2|.
CASSQDAFNYGYTF
TGTGCCAGCAGCCAAGATGCGTTTAACTATGGCTACACCTTC
>.|TRBJ1-2|TRBV7-9|.
CASSRGTYGYTF
TGTGCCAGCAGCCGGGGCACCTATGGCTACACCTTC
>.|TRBJ2-5|TRBV5-1|.
CASSLRAGGETQYF
TGCGCCAGCAGCTTAAGGGCAGGCGGGGAGACCCAGTACTTC
>.|TRBJ2-1|TRBV7-3|.
CASSLMGGQLYNEQFF
TGTGCCAGCAGCTTAATGGGAGGTCAGTTATACAATGAGCAGTTCTTC
>.|TRBJ2-5|TRBV25-1|.
CASSTAGAQETQYF
TGTGCCAGCAGTACGGCCGGGGCGCAAGAGACCCAGTACTTC
>.|TRBJ2-2|TRBV6-5|TRBD1
CASSPGGGGELFF
TGTGCCAGCAGCCCAGGGGGCGGCGGGGAGCTGTTTTTT
>.|TRBJ2-1|TRBV7-9|.
CASSLDVYEQFF
TGTGCCAGCAGCTTAGACGTCTATGAGCAGTTCTTC
>.|TRBJ1-5|TRBV10-1|.
CASRVTEPQHF
TGCGCCAGCAGAGTCACAGAGCCCCAGCATTTT
>.|TRBJ1-2|TRBV18|TRBD1
CASSHDRGPSYGYTF
TGTGCCAGCTCACACGACAGGGGGCCAAGCTATGGCTACACCTTC
>.|TRBJ2-7|TRBV16|.
CASSPLAYEQYF
TGTGCCAGCAGCCCCTTAGCGTACGAGCAGTACTTC
>.|TRBJ2-1|TRBV7-9|TRBD2
CASSLASGPSNEQFF
TGTGCCAGCAGCTTAGCTAGCGGGCCCAGCAATGAGCAGTTCTTC
>.|TRBJ2-3|TRBV4-3|.
CASSQDANPGYISDTQYF
TGCGCCAGCAGCCAAGATGCCAATCCGGGTTATATCTCAGATACGCAGTATTTT
>.|TRBJ1-5|TRBV19|TRBD1
CASSVGRTGGLQPQHF
TGTGCCAGTAGTGTCGGGAGGACAGGGGGCTTGCAGCCCCAGCATTTT
>.|TRBJ2-3|TRBV29-1|TRBD2
CSAWGTSGGPTDTQYF
TGCAGCGCCTGGGGGACTAGCGGGGGGCCCACAGATACGCAGTATTTT
>.|TRBJ1-1|TRBV21-1|.
CASSKEAGQKNTEAFF
TGTGCCAGCAGCAAAGAGGCGGGACAGAAAAACACTGAAGCTTTCTTT
>.|TRBJ2-3|TRBV27|.
CASSLSVTDTQYF
TGTGCCAGCAGTCTTAGCGTCACAGATACGCAGTATTTT
>.|TRBJ1-1|TRBV10-3|.
CAISERGGAGDTEAFF
TGTGCCATCAGTGAGCGCGGGGGGGCCGGGGACACTGAAGCTTTCTTT
>.|TRBJ1-2|TRBV29-1|.
CSGGANYGYTF
TGCAGCGGGGGAGCTAACTATGGCTACACCTTC
>.|TRBJ2-3|TRBV10-3|TRBD2
CAISRTSDSTDTQYF
TGTGCCATCAGCCGGACTAGCGATTCCACAGATACGCAGTATTTT
>.|TRBJ2-1|TRBV6-1|TRBD1
CASSESIEQGVNEQFF
TGTGCCAGCAGTGAAAGTATCGAACAGGGGGTCAATGAGCAGTTCTTC
>.|TRBJ2-7|TRBV6-1|TRBD2
CASSESGTPYEQYF
TGTGCCAGCAGTGAAAGCGGGACCCCCTACGAGCAGTACTTC
>.|TRBJ1-1|TRBV14|.
CASSQSTAMNTEAFF
TGTGCCAGCAGCCAAAGTACAGCAATGAACACTGAAGCTTTCTTT
>.|TRBJ1-4|TRBV24-1|TRBD1
CATSDAGTGGEKLFF
TGTGCCACCAGTGATGCCGGGACAGGGGGCGAAAAACTGTTTTTT
>once|TRBJ2-7|TRBV7-2|.
CASSRDKTYAQYF
TGTGCCAGCAGCCGGGACAAGACCTACGCGCAGTACTTC
>.|TRBJ2-7|TRBV6-5|.
CASSYSGSRSSYEQYF
TGTGCCAGCAGTTACTCGGGCTCCAGGAGCTCCTACGAGCAGTACTTC
>.|TRBJ1-2|TRBV15|TRBD1
CATSTPDRTDCYTF
TGTGCCACCAGCACTCCGGACAGGACGGATTGCTACACCTTC
>.|TRBJ2-2|TRBV6-2/TRBV6-3|TRBD2
CASSSRVAGRDGELFF
TGTGCCAGCAGCTCCAGGGTAGCGGGGCGAGACGGGGAGCTGTTTTTT
>.|TRBJ1-5|TRBV3-1/TRBV3-2|TRBD1
CASSQMGQGDQPQHF
TGTGCCAGCAGCCAAATGGGACAGGGGGATCAGCCCCAGCATTTT
>.|TRBJ1-5|TRBV28|TRBD1
CASRGQSPISGTFNQPQHF
TGTGCCAGCAGGGGACAGAGCCCTATATCCGGGACCTTCAATCAGCCCCAGCATTTT
>.|TRBJ2-5|TRBV9|TRBD2
CASSVGPAGGPGSQETQYF
TGTGCCAGCAGCGTAGGCCCAGCGGGAGGGCCCGGGTCCCAAGAGACCCAGTACTTC
>.|TRBJ2-3|TRBV2|.
CASSVRRDGALASSTDTQYF
TGTGCCAGCAGTGTTAGAAGGGACGGAGCTCTGGCCTCTAGCACAGATACGCAGTATTTT
>.|TRBJ1-6|TRBV7-8|.
CASSLAEQNYNSPLHF
TGTGCCAGCAGCTTAGCGGAACAGAACTATAATTCACCCCTCCACTTT
>.|TRBJ2-1|TRBV7-2|.
CASSFRGEQFF
TGTGCCAGCAGCTTCCGGGGGGAGCAGTTCTTC
>.|TRBJ2-1|TRBV24-1|TRBD1
CATTGGTDNEQFF
TGTGCTACGACAGGGGGCACCGACAATGAGCAGTTCTTC
>few|TRBJ1-5|TRBV25-1|.
CASRQADNQPQHF
TGTGCCAGCCGACAGGCCGACAATCAGCCCCAGCATTTT
>.|TRBJ1-1|TRBV19|TRBD1
CASRRDRGLNTEAFF
TGTGCCAGTCGCCGGGACAGGGGGCTGAACACTGAAGCTTTCTTT
>.|TRBJ1-1|TRBV7-2|.
CASSLGIRVTEAFF
TGTGCCAGCAGCTTAGGTATTAGGGTCACTGAAGCTTTCTTT
>.|TRBJ2-2|TRBV11-2|.
CASSSEGPGELFF
TGTGCCAGCAGCTCCGAGGGGCCCGGGGAGCTGTTTTTT
>.|TRBJ2-2|TRBV5-1|.
CASSLTVTGELFF
TGCGCCAGCAGCTTGACAGTCACCGGGGAGCTGTTTTTT
>few|TRBJ1-6|TRBV14|.
CASSQPVGGTGGSPLHF
TGTGCCAGCAGCCAGCCGGTTGGGGGGACCGGGGGATCACCCCTCCACTTT
>few|TRBJ1-4|TRBV7-9|.
CASSFGGTGLANEKLFF
TGTGCCAGCAGCTTTGGAGGAACAGGGTTGGCTAATGAAAAACTGTTTTTT
>.|TRBJ2-3|TRBV7-6|TRBD2
CASSTSGISSTDTQYF
TGTGCCAGCAGCACTAGCGGGATCTCAAGCACAGATACGCAGTATTTT
>few|TRBJ2-3|TRBV6-5|.
CASSYSSVDTQYF
TGTGCCAGCAGTTACTCTAGTGTCGATACGCAGTATTTT
>.|TRBJ2-7|TRBV9|TRBD1
CASSVDTARGEQYF
TGTGCCAGCAGCGTTGACACGGCCAGGGGGGAGCAGTACTTC
>.|TRBJ1-4|TRBV5-1|TRBD1
CASRTDRGGEKLFF
TGCGCCAGCAGAACCGACAGGGGGGGTGAAAAACTGTTTTTT